This TCR beta chain was obtained from a study of OX40 agonist ivuxolimab in advanced cancers. Study findings and constraints: The average count of expanded clones was higher among CD8+ T cells than among CD4+. Dose levels from 0.1 to 3.0 mg/kg saw CD4+ and CD8+ blood T cells expand clonally by week 6.

The CDR3 is 15 residues long. The germline V gene encodes CDR1 SGHRS and CDR2 YFSETQ. V lost 4 bases to trimming and J lost 1 base; unmatched junction nucleotides: 5. A note on this clone: Its cognate antigen is unknown.

Here immunoSEQ multiplex PCR was the method, and the copy in TCRdb shows in-frame clones only, minus some. Of just under 75,000 clones in the sample, about nine tenths are singletons; the top ten hold less than 0.6%. This TCR was recovered from an adult with an advanced solid tumor such as melanoma, head and neck, liver or kidney cancer. This sample comprised CD4+ or CD8+ T cells sorted from blood, obtained in a trial of the OX40 agonist ivuxolimab. The rearrangement links TRBV5-1 to TRBJ2-3; 8 bases align to TRBD1. The chain's CDR3 is CASSTQTGGTDTQYF. The CDR3 bases are TGCGCCAGCAGCACCCAGACAGGGGGCACAGATACGCAGTATTTT. The variable domain in full, completed from reference TRBV5-1 and TRBJ2-3, reads KAGVTQTPRYLIKTRGQQVTLSCSPISGHRSVSWYQQTPGQGLQFLFEYFSETQRNKGNFPGRFSGRQFSNSRSEMNVSTLELGDSALYLCASSTQTGGTDTQYFGPGTRLTVL.